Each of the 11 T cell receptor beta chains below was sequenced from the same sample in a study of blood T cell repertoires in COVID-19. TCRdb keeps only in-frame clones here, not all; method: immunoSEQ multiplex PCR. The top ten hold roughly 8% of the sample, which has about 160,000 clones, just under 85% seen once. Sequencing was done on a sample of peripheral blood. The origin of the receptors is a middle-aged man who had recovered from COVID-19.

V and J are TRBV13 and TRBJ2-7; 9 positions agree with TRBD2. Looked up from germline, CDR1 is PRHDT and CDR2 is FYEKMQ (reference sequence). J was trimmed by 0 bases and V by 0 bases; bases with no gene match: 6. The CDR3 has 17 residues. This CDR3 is CASSLGLSGGTSYEQYF. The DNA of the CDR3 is TGTGCCAGCAGCTTAGGCCTGAGCGGGGGGACCTCCTACGAGCAGTACTTC.

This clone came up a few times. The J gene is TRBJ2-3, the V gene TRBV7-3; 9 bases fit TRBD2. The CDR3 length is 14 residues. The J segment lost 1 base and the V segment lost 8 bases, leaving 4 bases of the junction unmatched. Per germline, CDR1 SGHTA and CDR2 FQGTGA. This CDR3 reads CASRSGGGTDTQYF. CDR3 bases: TGTGCCAGCCGTAGCGGGGGAGGCACAGATACGCAGTATTTT.

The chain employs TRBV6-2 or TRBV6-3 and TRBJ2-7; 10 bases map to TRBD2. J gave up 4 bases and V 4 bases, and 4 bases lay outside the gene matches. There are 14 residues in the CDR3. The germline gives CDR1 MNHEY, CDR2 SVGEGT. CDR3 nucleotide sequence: TGTGCCAGCAGTTTTAGCGGGGGGATATACGAGCAGTACTTC. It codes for CASSFSGGIYEQYF.

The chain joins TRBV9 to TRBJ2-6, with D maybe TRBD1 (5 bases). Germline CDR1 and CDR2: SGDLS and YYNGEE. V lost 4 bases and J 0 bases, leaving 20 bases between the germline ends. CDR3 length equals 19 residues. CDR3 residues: CASSPYAVQVSSGANVLTF. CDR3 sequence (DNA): TGTGCCAGCAGCCCTTATGCTGTACAGGTCTCCTCTGGGGCCAACGTCCTGACTTTC.

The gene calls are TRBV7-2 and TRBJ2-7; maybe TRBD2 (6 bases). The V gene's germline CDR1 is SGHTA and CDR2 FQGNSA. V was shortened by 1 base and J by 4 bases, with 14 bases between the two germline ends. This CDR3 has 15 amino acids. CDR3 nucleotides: TGTGCCAGCAGCTTAGGTGGGACTGGGGTATACGAGCAGTACTTC. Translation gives CASSLGGTGVYEQYF.

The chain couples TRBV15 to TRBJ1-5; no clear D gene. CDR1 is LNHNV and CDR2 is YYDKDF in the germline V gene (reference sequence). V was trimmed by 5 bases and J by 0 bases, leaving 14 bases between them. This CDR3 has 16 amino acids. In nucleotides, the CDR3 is TGTGCCACCAGCGGGCAGTCAAGCTCTAGCAATCAGCCCCAGCATTTT. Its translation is CATSGQSSSSNQPQHF.

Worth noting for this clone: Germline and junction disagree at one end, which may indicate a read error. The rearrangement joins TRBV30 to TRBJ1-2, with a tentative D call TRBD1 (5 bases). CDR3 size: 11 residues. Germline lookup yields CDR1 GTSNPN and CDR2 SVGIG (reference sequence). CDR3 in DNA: TGTGCCTGGCAGCTCAGGGTCGCCGTCGGCTTC. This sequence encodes CAWQLRVAVGF.

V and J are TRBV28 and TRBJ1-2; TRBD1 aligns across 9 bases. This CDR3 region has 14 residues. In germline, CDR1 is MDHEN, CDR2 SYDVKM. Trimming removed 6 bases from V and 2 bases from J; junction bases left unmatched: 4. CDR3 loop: CASRPTGGNYGYTF. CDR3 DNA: TGTGCCAGCAGACCGACAGGGGGGAACTATGGCTACACCTTC.

CDR3 amino acids: CASSSGQVYGYTF. The DNA for the CDR3 is TGTGCCAGCAGTTCGGGACAAGTTTATGGCTACACCTTC. J is TRBJ1-2 and V is TRBV28; maybe TRBD1 (6 bases). V was cut by 4 bases and J by 5 bases, with 11 bases left in between. From germline, CDR1 is MDHEN and CDR2 SYDVKM. The CDR3 covers 13 residues.

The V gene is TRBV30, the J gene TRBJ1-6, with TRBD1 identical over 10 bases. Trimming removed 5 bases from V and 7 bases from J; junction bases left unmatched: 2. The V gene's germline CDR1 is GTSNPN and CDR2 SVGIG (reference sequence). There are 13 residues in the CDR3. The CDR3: CAWGTGVNSPLHF. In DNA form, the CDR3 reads TGTGCCTGGGGGACAGGGGTAAATTCACCCCTCCACTTT.

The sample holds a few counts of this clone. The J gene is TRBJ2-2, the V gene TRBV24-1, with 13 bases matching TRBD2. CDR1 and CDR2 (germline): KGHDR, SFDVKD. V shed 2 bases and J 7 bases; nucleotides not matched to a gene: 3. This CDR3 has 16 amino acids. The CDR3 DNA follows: TGTGCCACCAGTGATTCCGGGACTAGCGGGGACGGGGAGCTGTTTTTT. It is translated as CATSDSGTSGDGELFF.